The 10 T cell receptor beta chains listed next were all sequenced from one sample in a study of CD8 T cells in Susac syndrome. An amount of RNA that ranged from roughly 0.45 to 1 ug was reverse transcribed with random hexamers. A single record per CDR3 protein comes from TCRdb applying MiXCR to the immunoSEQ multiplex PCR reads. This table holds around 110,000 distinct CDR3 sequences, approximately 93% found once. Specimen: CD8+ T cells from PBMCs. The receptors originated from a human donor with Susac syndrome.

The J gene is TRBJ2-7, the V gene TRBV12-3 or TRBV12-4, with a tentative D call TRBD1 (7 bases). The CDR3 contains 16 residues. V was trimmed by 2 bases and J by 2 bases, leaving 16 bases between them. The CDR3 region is CASSLTGRDSPYEQYF. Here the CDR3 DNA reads TGTGCCAGCAGTTTAACGGGGCGGGACAGTCCCTACGAGCAGTACTTC.

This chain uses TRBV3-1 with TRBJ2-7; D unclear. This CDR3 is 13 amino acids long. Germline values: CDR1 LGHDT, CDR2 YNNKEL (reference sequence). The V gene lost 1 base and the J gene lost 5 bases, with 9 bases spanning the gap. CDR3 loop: CASSQGISDEQYF. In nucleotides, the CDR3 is TGTGCCAGCAGCCAAGGCATCTCGGACGAGCAGTACTTC.

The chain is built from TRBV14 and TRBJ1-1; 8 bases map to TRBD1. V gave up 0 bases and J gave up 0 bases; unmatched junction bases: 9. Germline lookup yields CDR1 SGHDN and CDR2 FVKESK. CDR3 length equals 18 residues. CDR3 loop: CASSQDPTGVGMNTEAFF. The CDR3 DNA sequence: TGTGCCAGCAGCCAAGATCCGACAGGGGTCGGGATGAACACTGAAGCTTTCTTT.

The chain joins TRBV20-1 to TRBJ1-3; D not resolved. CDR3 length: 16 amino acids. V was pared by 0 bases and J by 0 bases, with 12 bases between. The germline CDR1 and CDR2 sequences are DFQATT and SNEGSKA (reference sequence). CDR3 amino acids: CSARDTVFDSGNTIYF. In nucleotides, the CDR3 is TGCAGTGCTAGAGATACGGTCTTCGACTCTGGAAACACCATATATTTT.

The CDR3 coding sequence is TGTGCCAGCAGCGCCAGGGATGGCTACACCTTC. This translates into CASSARDGYTF. This rearrangement joins TRBV9 to TRBJ1-2; D possibly corresponds to TRBD1 (5 bases). Looked up from germline, CDR1 is SGDLS and CDR2 is YYNGEE. The CDR3 length is 11 residues. Trimming shortened V by 3 bases and J by 6 bases, and 6 bases separated the two germline ends.

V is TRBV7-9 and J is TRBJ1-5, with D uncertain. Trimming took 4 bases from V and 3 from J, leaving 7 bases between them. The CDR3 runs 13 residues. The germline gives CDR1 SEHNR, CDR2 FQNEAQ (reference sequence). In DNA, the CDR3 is TGTGCCAGCAGCTCGGACGACAATCAGCCCCAGCATTTT. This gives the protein CASSSDDNQPQHF. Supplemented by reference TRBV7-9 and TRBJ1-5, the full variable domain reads DTGVSQNPRHKITKRGQNVTFRCDPISEHNRLYWYRQTLGQGPEFLTYFQNEAQLEKSRLLSDRFSAERPKGSFSTLEIQRTEQGDSAMYLCASSSDDNQPQHFGDGTRLSIL.

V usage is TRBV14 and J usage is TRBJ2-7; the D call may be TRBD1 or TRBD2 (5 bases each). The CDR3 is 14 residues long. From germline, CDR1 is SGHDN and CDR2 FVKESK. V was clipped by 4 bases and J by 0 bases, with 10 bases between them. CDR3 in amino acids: CASSPRDHSYEQYF. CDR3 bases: TGTGCCAGCAGCCCGAGGGACCACTCCTACGAGCAGTACTTC.

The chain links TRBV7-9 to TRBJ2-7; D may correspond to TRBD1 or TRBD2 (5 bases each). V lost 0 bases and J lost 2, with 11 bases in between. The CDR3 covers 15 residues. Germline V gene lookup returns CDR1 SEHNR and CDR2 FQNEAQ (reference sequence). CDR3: CASSLASGGTYEQYF. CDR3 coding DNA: TGTGCCAGCAGCTTAGCGAGTGGGGGTACCTACGAGCAGTACTTC.

CDR3 protein: CATSGGTSYYNEQFF. Written as DNA, the CDR3 is TGTGCCACCAGCGGAGGGACCTCCTACTACAATGAGCAGTTCTTC. V gene TRBV15 combines with J gene TRBJ2-1; maybe TRBD2 (6 bases). The CDR3 has 15 amino acids. Germline V CDR1 and CDR2: LNHNV, YYDKDF (reference sequence). V was trimmed by 5 bases and J by 3 bases, leaving 14 bases between them. The complete variable domain, with remaining parts taken from reference TRBV15 and TRBJ2-1, reads DAMVIQNPRYQVTQFGKPVTLSCSQTLNHNVMYWYQQKSSQAPKLLFHYYDKDFNNEADTPDNFQSRRPNTSFCFLDIRSPGLGDTAMYLCATSGGTSYYNEQFFGPGTRLTVL.

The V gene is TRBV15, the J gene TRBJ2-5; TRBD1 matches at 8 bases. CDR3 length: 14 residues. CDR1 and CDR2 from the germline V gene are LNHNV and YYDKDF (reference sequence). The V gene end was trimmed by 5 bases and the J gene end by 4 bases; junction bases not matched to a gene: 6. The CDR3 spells CATSRDRRGETQYF. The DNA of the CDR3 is TGTGCCACCAGCCGGGACAGGAGAGGAGAGACCCAGTACTTC.